This TCR beta chain appears in the sequencing data of a study of radiation and T cells in renal cell carcinoma. Germline CDR1 reads SGHAT; CDR2 reads FQNNGV. CDR3 length equals 14 residues. Trimming took 0 bases from V and 2 from J, leaving 5 bases between them. Sequenced by immunoSEQ multiplex PCR; TCRdb stores in-frame clones only, minus some. The table includes about 120,000 clones, 81% detected once. Time point indicated: blood 2 weeks post-SBRT. The treatment here: 15 Gy SBRT to primary tumor, nephrectomy 4 weeks later. Sequencing was performed on blood, taken from a patient whose treatment included radiotherapy and nephrectomy. The chain joins TRBV11-2 to TRBJ2-1, with D maybe TRBD1 (5 bases). This TCR was sampled from a man in his fifties or sixties with renal cell carcinoma. The chain's CDR3 is CASSLEGAYNEQFF. Here the CDR3 DNA reads TGTGCCAGCAGCTTAGAAGGGGCCTACAATGAGCAGTTCTTC. Combining the CDR3 with reference TRBV11-2 and TRBJ2-1 gives the whole variable domain EAGVAQSPRYKIIEKRQSVAFWCNPISGHATLYWYQQILGQGPKLLIQFQNNGVVDDSQLPKDRFSAERLKGVDSTLKIQPAKLEDSAVYLCASSLEGAYNEQFFGPGTRLTVL.